This T cell receptor (beta chain) was sequenced in a study of T cell responses to AZD1222 COVID-19 vaccine. Only in-frame clones appear in the TCRdb table, and some are missing; sequencing was by immunoSEQ multiplex PCR. The sample comprises around 130,000 clones, 75% to 90% of which are singletons, and approximately 1.5% rests with the top ten. Study outcomes and limitations: The reported proportion of spike-specific TCRs targeting unmutated variant regions was nearly half. Most donors were white British, females outnumbered males, and clonal diversity was possibly underestimated. Spike-specific TCR breadth and depth were elevated following two AZD1222 doses.

As regards this clone: The antigen is not known.

The CDR3 extends over 17 amino acids. The germline V gene encodes CDR1 SGHTS and CDR2 YDEGEE. V lost 3 bases and J 0 bases, leaving 16 bases between the germline ends. This clonotype was obtained from an adult in good health. The genes are TRBV5-8 and TRBJ1-5; no clear D gene. Sequencing used peripheral blood, obtained on day 0 of AZD1222 vaccination. The CDR3 spells CASSSLWRRDSNQPQHF. CDR3 nucleotides: TGTGCCAGCAGCTCCCTATGGAGGAGGGATAGCAATCAGCCCCAGCATTTT.